The TCR beta chain described here comes from a study of blood T cell repertoires in COVID-19 (dated by TCRdb to 2020 to 2022). Notes on the research overall: The collaborator samples originated in the United States, Italy and Spain and spanned the acute and convalescent phases of COVID-19. The material from the prospective study consisted of cDNA or gDNA derived from T cells, B-cell-depleted T cells, or PBMCs. The dataset comprised deeply sampled blood TCRbeta repertoires from subjects exposed to, actively infected with, or recovered from COVID-19. A freely available public database, intended as a resource for researchers studying the immune response to SARS-CoV-2, is where the repertoires were released. Samples came from the ongoing ImmuneRACE study (first 160 participants) plus 1,254 subjects from 6 global collaborators. Sample metadata almost always included a de-identified subject ID, COVID-19 status, age in years and sex. Where available, HLA class I and class II types were taken from metadata supplied by the sample provider and were not determined by assay-based typing.

V is reduced by 3 bases and J by 0 bases, leaving a spacing of 14 bases between them. The germline V gene supplies CDR1 ENHRY and CDR2 SYGVKD. The CDR3 contains 17 residues, cysteine and phenylalanine counted. The DNA shown is the 51-base CDR3, in frame from base 1. Points on this clone: The clone's antigen remains unknown. One base away there is no much larger clone; base qualities are not given.

TCRbeta CDR3 regions were amplified from genomic DNA using the immunoSEQ Assay, a bias-controlled multiplex PCR. The study's processing was this. The number of nucleated cells in each sample was estimated by amplification of reference gene primers within the assay. To quantify the absolute abundance of each unique TCRbeta CDR3 rearrangement, sequence reads were collapsed and filtered. For each sample, productive Simpson clonality was calculated by taking the square root of Simpson's diversity index across productive rearrangements. TCRdb holds this immuneACCESS table with in-frame rearrangements only. Some clones are missing; in checked studies, unresolved V genes explain under half, and the rest has no known cause. The V and J calls and clone size come from that table; D and trimming were worked out from the DNA. This sample gives some 120,000 clones in total; approximately 83% of them show up just once. Roughly 6.7% of the sample comes from the top ten.

Collaborating institutions collected whole blood in K2EDTA tubes following their own protocols. Collaborator samples were shipped for TCRbeta analysis as frozen whole blood, isolated PBMCs, or DNA extracted from either sample type. Overall study results and their limits: How much clinical and demographic metadata was included differed by source and by participant, and the metadata was provided uncurated.

The sample taken for sequencing was peripheral blood. The receptor was derived from an elderly man with active or convalescent COVID-19. In this chain, TRBV10-3 is recombined with TRBJ1-4; TRBD1 could be the D gene, as 6 bases match. The CDR3 is CAISDGWGRATNEKLFF. Read as DNA, the sequence is TGTGCCATCAGTGACGGGTGGGGGCGAGCAACTAATGAAAAACTGTTTTTT.